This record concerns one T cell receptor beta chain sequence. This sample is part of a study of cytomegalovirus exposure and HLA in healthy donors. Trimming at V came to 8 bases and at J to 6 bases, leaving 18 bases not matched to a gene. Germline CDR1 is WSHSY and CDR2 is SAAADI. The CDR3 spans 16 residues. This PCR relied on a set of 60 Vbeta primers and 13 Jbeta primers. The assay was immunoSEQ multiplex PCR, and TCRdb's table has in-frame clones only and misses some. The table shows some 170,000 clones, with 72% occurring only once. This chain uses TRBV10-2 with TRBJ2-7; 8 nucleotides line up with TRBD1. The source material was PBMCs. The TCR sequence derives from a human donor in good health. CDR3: CASYATLQGVVGEQYF. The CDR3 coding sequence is TGCGCCAGCTATGCGACTCTACAGGGGGTAGTGGGCGAGCAGTACTTC.